This TCR beta chain originates from a study of blood T cell repertoires in COVID-19. CDR1 MGHDK and CDR2 SYGVNS come from the germline V gene. V was trimmed by 4 bases and J by 2 bases, leaving 6 bases between them. The CDR3 extends over 13 amino acids. Living in about two dozen US areas, the participants were between roughly 18 and 90 years of age. Assignments of participants to cohorts depended upon their own reported clinical history. Sequencing used immunoSEQ multiplex PCR; TCRdb keeps in-frame clones, though not all of them. The sample has approximately 81,000 clones, more than 85% seen once. Sequences were obtained from PBMCs or T cells enriched from blood (not recorded which). The rearrangement uses TRBV25-1 and TRBJ1-5; a possible D gene is TRBD1 (6 bases). This receptor was obtained from a woman aged 45-60 years with acute COVID-19. This chain's CDR3 is CASSGQGNQPQHF. The CDR3 DNA follows: TGTGCCAGCAGTGGACAGGGCAATCAGCCCCAGCATTTT.